Each of the 3 T cell receptor beta chains below was sequenced from the same sample in a study of shared clonotypes between healthy human individuals. Terminally differentiated effector memory CD45RA+ cells were excluded by CCR7 positive selection of CD45RO-negative cells. Assay used: immunoSEQ multiplex PCR; TCRdb lists only in-frame clones, some missing. The repertoire consists of roughly 2,000,000 clones, with over 85% occurring once and the leading ten covering about 1.7%. Sequences were obtained from naive CD8+ T cells from PBMCs. These receptors were obtained from a man younger than 30 in good health. Some clones in this sample may be carry-over from other donors' samples.

The V and J genes are TRBV30 and TRBJ2-3, with TRBD2 matching over 7 bases. Germline trimming cut 3 bases from V and 0 bases from J; bases unmatched to any gene: 6. Per germline, CDR1 GTSNPN and CDR2 SVGIG (reference sequence). The CDR3 extends over 15 amino acids. The DNA for the CDR3 is TGTGCCTGGAGCCTGACTAGCACTAGCACAGATACGCAGTATTTT. Protein: CAWSLTSTSTDTQYF.

Notes on this clone: Other DNA sequences from this sample encode an identical CDR3 as well. The chain has TRBV7-9 and TRBJ1-5; maybe TRBD1 (6 bases). CDR3 size: 14 residues. The germline gives CDR1 SEHNR, CDR2 FQNEAQ (reference sequence). Trimming removed 5 bases from V and 1 base from J, with 9 bases in between. CDR3 coding DNA: TGTGCCAGCAGCGGTGGACAGAGCAATCAGCCCCAGCATTTT. Translating gives CASSGGQSNQPQHF.

This chain connects TRBV11-2 to TRBJ2-7; 14 nucleotides align to TRBD2. The CDR3 loop spans 18 amino acids. From germline, CDR1 is SGHAT and CDR2 FQNNGV. V trimming: 1 base; J trimming: 3 bases; junction bases outside the gene matches: 8. In DNA, the CDR3 is TGTGCCAGCAGCTTAGCCTCGGGACTAGCGGGAGTTAACTACGAGCAGTACTTC. Translating gives CASSLASGLAGVNYEQYF.